These 17 T cell receptor beta chains share one sample of origin, sequenced in a study of blood T cell repertoires in COVID-19. The table came from immunoSEQ multiplex PCR; TCRdb's copy has only in-frame clones and leaves some out. The sample lists 200,000 to 250,000 clones, roughly 86% occurring once. Sequences were obtained from peripheral blood. The receptors shown here come from a woman aged 55-69 years with acute or convalescent COVID-19.

The chain joins TRBV7-3 to TRBJ2-1, with D unresolved. Germline V CDR1 and CDR2: SGHTA, FQGTGA. The CDR3 is 12 residues long. The V end was cut by 5 bases, the J end by 10 bases, with 12 bases between. This chain's CDR3 is CASSPHPGEQFF. In DNA, the CDR3 is TGTGCCAGCAGCCCCCACCCCGGGGAGCAGTTCTTC.

The chain carries TRBV7-2 and TRBJ1-1, with 8 nucleotides matching TRBD1. The CDR3 has 13 amino acids. Germline assignment: CDR1 SGHTA and CDR2 FQGNSA. Losses at the gene ends were 8 bases for V and 4 bases for J; bases not matched to a gene: 6. For the CDR3, the DNA is TGTGCCAGCGGACTCAGGGGGCGCACTGAAGCTTTCTTT. As protein: CASGLRGRTEAFF. The full variable domain, with the rest looked up from reference TRBV7-2 and TRBJ1-1, is GAGVSQSPSNKVTEKGKDVELRCDPISGHTALYWYRQSLGQGLEFLIYFQGNSAPDKSGLPSDRFSAERTGGSVSTLTIQRTQQEDSAVYLCASGLRGRTEAFFGQGTRLTVV.

This chain uses TRBV25-1 with TRBJ1-5, with D uncertain. The CDR3 sequence is 12 residues long. Per the germline V gene, CDR1 is MGHDK and CDR2 is SYGVNS. The ends were cut back, 6 bases at V and 6 bases at J, with 9 bases in the middle. CDR3 in amino acids: CASREGFQPQHF. CDR3 nucleotides: TGTGCCAGCAGGGAGGGATTTCAGCCCCAGCATTTT.

This clone was observed once. The J gene is TRBJ2-3, the V gene TRBV28, with a weak D call TRBD2 (6 bases). With 1 base removed from V and 5 bases from J, the gap between germline ends came to 10 bases. The germline gives CDR1 MDHEN, CDR2 SYDVKM. The CDR3 is made up of 14 amino acids. The CDR3 region has the DNA TGTGCCAGCAGTTTATTAGGAGGGAGAGATACGCAGTATTTT. Its translation: CASSLLGGRDTQYF.

This sequence joins TRBV7-2 and TRBJ2-7; 8 bases agree with TRBD1. The CDR3 runs 14 residues. CDR1 and CDR2 (germline): SGHTA, FQGNSA. V shed 3 bases, J shed 3 bases, and the junction held 4 bases outside the gene matches. CDR3 sequence reads: CASSLRDRGYEQYF. The CDR3 DNA reads as TGTGCCAGCAGCTTGCGCGACAGGGGCTACGAGCAGTACTTC.

The chain has TRBV4-1 and TRBJ2-5; 7 bases are shared with TRBD1. Trimming cost V 1 base and J 5 bases; bases outside gene matches: 7. Germline loops: CDR1 MGHRA, CDR2 YSYEKL. CDR3 length: 15 residues. The CDR3 sequence: CASSQAETGLETQYF. The CDR3 nucleotides read TGCGCCAGCAGCCAAGCCGAGACAGGGCTGGAGACCCAGTACTTC.

A few counts support this clone. The chain uses TRBV6-2 or TRBV6-3 and TRBJ1-5; 8 nucleotides align to TRBD1. CDR1 and CDR2 from the germline V gene are MNHEY and SVGEGT. The CDR3 extends over 14 amino acids. Trimming cost V 5 bases and J 4 bases; bases outside gene matches: 4. In DNA, the CDR3 is TGTGCCAGCAGTGCGACAGGGGTTAATCAGCCCCAGCATTTT. Translation gives CASSATGVNQPQHF.

The chain employs TRBV10-3 and TRBJ2-1; the D gene is possibly TRBD2 (6 bases). The germline V gene encodes CDR1 ENHRY and CDR2 SYGVKD. V dropped 3 bases and J dropped 5 bases, with 14 bases sitting between them. The CDR3 sequence is 15 residues long. The CDR3 loop reads CAISDGGTINNEQFF. For the CDR3, the DNA is TGTGCCATCAGTGACGGCGGGACCATCAACAATGAGCAGTTCTTC.

J is TRBJ1-5 and V is TRBV30; D unresolved. CDR1 is GTSNPN, CDR2 SVGIG, per germline (reference sequence). This CDR3 spans 15 amino acids. V was trimmed by 0 bases and J by 2 bases, leaving 11 bases between them. The CDR3 DNA is TGTGCCTGGAGTGTACTTTCCATGGGCAATCAGCCCCAGCATTTT. Residues: CAWSVLSMGNQPQHF.

The gene calls are TRBV18 and TRBJ2-3; 9 bases align to TRBD1. The CDR3 loop spans 14 amino acids. The J segment lost 0 bases and the V segment lost 8 bases, leaving 3 bases of the junction unmatched. CDR1 KGHSH and CDR2 LQKENI come from the germline V gene. The CDR3 loop is CASAQGASTDTQYF. The CDR3 region has the DNA TGTGCCAGCGCACAGGGGGCTAGCACAGATACGCAGTATTTT.

This chain uses TRBV30 with TRBJ1-1, with a possible D match to TRBD1 (6 bases). The germline gives CDR1 GTSNPN, CDR2 SVGIG (reference sequence). Trimming pared 3 bases from V and 4 bases from J, leaving 12 bases between. This CDR3 is 13 amino acids long. The CDR3 DNA is TGTGCCTGGAGCCCCCAACAGGGCACTGAAGCTTTCTTT. This sequence encodes CAWSPQQGTEAFF.

This rearrangement joins TRBV6-2 or TRBV6-3 to TRBJ2-1; 10 bases fit TRBD1. Germline V lookup: CDR1 MNHEY, CDR2 SVGEGT. Trimming cost V 2 bases and J 9 bases; bases outside gene matches: 10. This CDR3 comprises 16 residues. CDR3 amino acids: CASSYTGTGALGEQFF. Here the CDR3 DNA reads TGTGCCAGCAGTTACACCGGGACAGGGGCTTTGGGTGAGCAGTTCTTC.

The chain joins TRBV6-5 to TRBJ1-2; D might be TRBD1 (5 bases). Trimming took 0 bases from V and 2 from J, leaving 10 bases between them. Per the germline V gene, CDR1 is MNHEY and CDR2 is SVGAGI. The CDR3 is 15 residues long. The CDR3 sequence is CASSYSATVNYGYTF. The DNA for the CDR3 is TGTGCCAGCAGTTACTCGGCGACAGTAAACTATGGCTACACCTTC.

Here the CDR3 DNA reads TGCGCCAGCAGCCAAGGGGGACAGGTCTATCAGCCCCAGCATTTT. Protein product: CASSQGGQVYQPQHF. V and J are TRBV4-1 and TRBJ1-5; 8 nucleotides line up with TRBD1. This CDR3 region has 15 residues. J was trimmed by 5 bases and V by 1 base; bases with no gene match: 4. Per germline, CDR1 MGHRA and CDR2 YSYEKL.

In its sample, this clone was seen once. The chain carries TRBV29-1 and TRBJ1-1; 7 nucleotides agree with TRBD1. The V and J ends lost 7 bases and 5 bases, in that order; junction bases with no gene match: 7. Per the germline V gene, CDR1 is SQVTM and CDR2 is ANQGSEA. The CDR3 runs 12 residues. CDR3 region: CSAFQGGTEAFF. CDR3 coding DNA: TGCAGCGCCTTCCAGGGGGGAACTGAAGCTTTCTTT.

This rearrangement joins TRBV9 to TRBJ2-7; TRBD1 matches 10 bases. Losses at the gene ends were 4 bases for V and 4 bases for J; bases not matched to a gene: 5. Germline V gives CDR1 SGDLS, CDR2 YYNGEE. The CDR3 has 14 residues. CDR3 region: CASSPWTGGYEQYF. In DNA form, the CDR3 reads TGTGCCAGCAGCCCCTGGACAGGGGGATACGAGCAGTACTTC.

Of note for this clone: Other DNA sequences in this sample translate to the same CDR3. The rearrangement joins TRBV18 to TRBJ2-3, with 9 bases matching TRBD2. This CDR3 has 15 residues. CDR1 is KGHSH, CDR2 LQKENI, per germline. Unmatched junction bases numbered 3, after V lost 2 bases and J lost 3 bases. CDR3 amino acids: CASSPAGGLTDTQYF. As DNA, the CDR3 is TGTGCCAGCTCACCAGCGGGAGGGTTGACAGATACGCAGTATTTT. Full variable domain (outside the CDR3, taken from reference TRBV18 and TRBJ2-3): NAGVMQNPRHLVRRRGQEARLRCSPMKGHSHVYWYRQLPEEGLKFMVYLQKENIIDESGMPKERFSAEFPKEGPSILRIQQVVRGDSAAYFCASSPAGGLTDTQYFGPGTRLTVL.